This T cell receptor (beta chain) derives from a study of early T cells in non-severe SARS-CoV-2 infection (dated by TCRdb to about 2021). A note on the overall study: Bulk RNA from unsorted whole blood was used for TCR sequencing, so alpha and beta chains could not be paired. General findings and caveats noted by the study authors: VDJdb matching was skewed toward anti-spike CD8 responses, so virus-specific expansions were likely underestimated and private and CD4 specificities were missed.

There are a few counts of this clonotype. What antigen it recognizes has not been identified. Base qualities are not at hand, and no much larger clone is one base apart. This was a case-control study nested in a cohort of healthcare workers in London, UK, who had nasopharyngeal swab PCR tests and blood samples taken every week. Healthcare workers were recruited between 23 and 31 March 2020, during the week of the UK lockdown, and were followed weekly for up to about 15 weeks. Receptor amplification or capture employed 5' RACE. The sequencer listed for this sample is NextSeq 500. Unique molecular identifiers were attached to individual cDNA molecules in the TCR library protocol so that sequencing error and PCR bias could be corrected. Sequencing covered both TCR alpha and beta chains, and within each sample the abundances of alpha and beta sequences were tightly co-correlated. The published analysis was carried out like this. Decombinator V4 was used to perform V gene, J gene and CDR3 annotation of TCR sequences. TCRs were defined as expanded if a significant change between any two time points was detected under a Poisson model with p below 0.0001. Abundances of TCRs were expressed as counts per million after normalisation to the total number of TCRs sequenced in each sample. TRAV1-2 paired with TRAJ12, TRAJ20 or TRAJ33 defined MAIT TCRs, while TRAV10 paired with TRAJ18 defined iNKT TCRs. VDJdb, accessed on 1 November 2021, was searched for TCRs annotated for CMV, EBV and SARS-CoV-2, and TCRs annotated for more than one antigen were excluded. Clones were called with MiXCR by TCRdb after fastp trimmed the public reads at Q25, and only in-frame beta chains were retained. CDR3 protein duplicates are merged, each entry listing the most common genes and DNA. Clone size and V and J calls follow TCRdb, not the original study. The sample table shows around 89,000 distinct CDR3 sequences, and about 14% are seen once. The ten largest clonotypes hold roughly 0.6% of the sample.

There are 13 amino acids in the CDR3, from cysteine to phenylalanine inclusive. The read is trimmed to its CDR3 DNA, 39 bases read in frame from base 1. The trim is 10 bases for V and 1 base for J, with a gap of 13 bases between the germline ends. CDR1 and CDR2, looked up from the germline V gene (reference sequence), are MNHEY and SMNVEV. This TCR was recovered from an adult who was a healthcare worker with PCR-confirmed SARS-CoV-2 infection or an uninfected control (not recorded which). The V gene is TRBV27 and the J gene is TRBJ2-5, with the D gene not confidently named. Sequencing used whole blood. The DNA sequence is TGTGCCAACCAAAGACATTTCCAAGAGACCCAGTACTTC. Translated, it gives CANQRHFQETQYF.